The TCR beta chain described here comes from a study of cytomegalovirus exposure and HLA in healthy donors. On the study more broadly: Ancestry clustering placed roughly 86% of around 400 genotyped donors in the Caucasian-associated cluster.

PCR employed 60 Vbeta and 13 Jbeta primers. TCRdb keeps only in-frame clones here, not all; method: immunoSEQ multiplex PCR. Of 150,000 or so clones listed, approximately 80% are singletons. Trimming took 2 bases from V and 15 from J; bases not matched to a gene: 7. In germline, CDR1 is SEHNR, CDR2 FQNEAQ (reference sequence). CDR3 length: 14 residues. The V and J genes are TRBV7-9 and TRBJ2-1, with 13 bases matching TRBD2. This clonotype was sampled from a man aged 30 to 39 in good health and CMV-seropositive. Sequenced input: PBMCs. CDR3 in amino acids: CASSLTSGRAGSFF. CDR3 bases: TGTGCCAGCAGCTTAACTAGCGGGAGGGCCGGGTCGTTCTTC.